The entry below gives a single T cell receptor (beta chain) sequence along with its context. One end of the junction varies from germline; a read error may be responsible. This sample stems from a study of T cells in Graves' hyperthyroidism and ophthalmopathy. The CDR3 regions of TCR beta were amplified from RNA transcripts. Researchers ran a first-round RT-PCR on the TCR CDR3 using the HTBI primer set. TCRdb passed the multiplex PCR reads through MiXCR, listing each CDR3 protein once. The sample shows 550,000 to 700,000 distinct CDR3 sequences, roughly 15% of them seen only once. The CDR3 is 15 amino acids. Looked up from germline, CDR1 is SGHRS and CDR2 is YFSETQ.

The chain has TRBV5-1 and TRBJ2-2; 8 bases are a match to TRBD2. The source is a woman in her forties with Graves' ophthalmopathy. Sequencing was performed on blood. The DNA of the CDR3 is TGCGCCGGCAGCTTTTCGGGAGGGGGCACCGGGGAGCTGTTTTTT. It encodes CAGSFSGGGTGELFF.